Included here is one T cell receptor (beta chain) sequence, with context. Data came from immunoSEQ multiplex PCR; TCRdb stores just in-frame clones and leaves some out. The sample lists over 200,000 clones, 65% to 85% occurring once. Per germline, CDR1 SGDLS and CDR2 YYNGEE. Deletions cut 5 bases from V and 7 bases from J, with 9 bases between. The CDR3 extends over 12 amino acids. This sample was taken from a study of blood T cell repertoires in COVID-19. Sequencing was done on a sample of peripheral blood. The chain uses TRBV9 and TRBJ2-2; D perhaps matches TRBD1 (5 bases). The sequence was collected from a man aged 45-65 years with active or convalescent COVID-19. The CDR3 is CASRGPVGELFF. The DNA for the CDR3 is TGTGCCAGCAGGGGGCCCGTCGGGGAGCTGTTTTTT.